Listed below are T cell receptor beta chains from one sample, sequenced in a study of blood T cell repertoires in COVID-19. Here immunoSEQ multiplex PCR was the method, and the copy in TCRdb shows in-frame clones only, minus some. The sample lists 100,000 or so clones, over 85% occurring once. Input material: peripheral blood. Receptors originate from a woman between 45 and 65 years old with COVID-19, enrolled during active disease. The CDR3 runs from the conserved cysteine through the conserved F or W. The order of the fields is D gene, clone size, J gene, V gene, CDR3 length, CDR3 DNA, CDR3 protein. D genes are given only for firm matches. The size entry is marked missing in some rows and otherwise reads once, few, many or a size class.

.	.	TRBJ1-5	TRBV4-1	16	TGCGCCAGCAGCCAGCTCCTATTACAGGGAAATCAGCCCCAGCATTTT	CASSQLLLQGNQPQHF
TRBD2	.	TRBJ2-3	TRBV7-2	16	TGTGCCAGCAGCCTCATCGGGAGCGGGGGGTTATATACGCAGTATTTT	CASSLIGSGGLYTQYF
TRBD2	once	TRBJ2-1	TRBV14	15	TGTGCCAGCAGCCAAATGACTAGCGGGGAGGATGAGCAGTTCTTC	CASSQMTSGEDEQFF
TRBD1	.	TRBJ1-2	TRBV10-3	16	TGTGCCATCAGTGATTTCATCCGGGACAGGGGGACCGGCTACACCTTC	CAISDFIRDRGTGYTF
.	.	TRBJ1-6	TRBV5-4	10	TGTGCCCCCAGGGCTTCACCCCTCCACTTT	CAPRASPLHF
.	.	TRBJ1-6	TRBV28	13	TGTGCCAGCACATGGAGGGGAAATTCACCCCTCCACTTT	CASTWRGNSPLHF
TRBD1	.	TRBJ2-2	TRBV30	15	TGTGCCTGGGGGAAGGGGGACAGGGAGGCCGGGGAGCTGTTTTTT	CAWGKGDREAGELFF
TRBD2	.	TRBJ2-3	TRBV6-2/TRBV6-3	18	TGTGCCAGCAGTTACTCGAGACCTAGCGGGGGTTACACAGATACGCAGTATTTT	CASSYSRPSGGYTDTQYF
TRBD1	few	TRBJ2-5	TRBV6-5	13	TGTGCCAGCAATCGACAGGGGACAGAGACCCAGTACTTC	CASNRQGTETQYF
TRBD1	.	TRBJ1-5	TRBV12-5	14	TGTGCTAGTGGAGGGGACAGTTACAATCAGCCCCAGCATTTT	CASGGDSYNQPQHF
TRBD1	.	TRBJ1-1	TRBV19	15	TGTGCCAGTAGTATAGCTGCCAGGGGGATGACTGAAGCTTTCTTT	CASSIAARGMTEAFF
.	.	TRBJ1-5	TRBV19	17	TGTGCCAGTACCGCGAGGACAGCTCCGTATAGCAATCAGCCCCAGCATTTT	CASTARTAPYSNQPQHF
TRBD2	.	TRBJ2-3	TRBV27	18	TGTGCCAGCAGATCAGACCCCGCGGAGCGGGGGATCACAGATACGCAGTATTTT	CASRSDPAERGITDTQYF
.	.	TRBJ1-1	TRBV19	13	TGTGCCAGCTGGAGGAGGGAGGGGACTGAAGCTTTCTTT	CASWRREGTEAFF
.	.	TRBJ2-1	TRBV1	17	TGCACCAGCAGCCTAGACAGCCGAGGGTTTAACTACAATGAGCAGTTCTTC	CTSSLDSRGFNYNEQFF
TRBD1	.	TRBJ1-1	TRBV19	14	TGTGCCAGTAGGCCAGACAGGGGGAACACTGAAGCTTTCTTT	CASRPDRGNTEAFF
.	.	TRBJ1-4	TRBV15	14	TGTGCCACCAGCAGGCAGGGCGCCTATGAAAAACTGTTTTTT	CATSRQGAYEKLFF
.	.	TRBJ2-7	TRBV7-9	14	TGTGCCAGCAGCCCACAGGGTGGAAGCTACGAGCAGTACTTC	CASSPQGGSYEQYF
TRBD1	.	TRBJ1-3	TRBV12-5	18	TGTGCTAGTGGTTTGGGCCTTCCTGGACAGGGATCCGGAAACACCATATATTTT	CASGLGLPGQGSGNTIYF
TRBD1	.	TRBJ1-5	TRBV28	18	TGTGCCACCGCATCTACCTCAGGGGGAGGCGTAGGCAATCAGCCCCAGCATTTT	CATASTSGGGVGNQPQHF
TRBD1	.	TRBJ2-1	TRBV18	18	TGTGCCAGCTCACCAGATTTCCCCGGACAGGGGTACTACAATGAGCAGTTCTTC	CASSPDFPGQGYYNEQFF
TRBD1	.	TRBJ1-5	TRBV4-1	17	TGCGCCAGCAGCCAAGAACATTCCGGGACAGGATTTCAGCCCCAGCATTTT	CASSQEHSGTGFQPQHF
TRBD1	.	TRBJ1-4	TRBV5-1	17	TGCGCCAGCAGCTTATACGGGACAGGAGCAACTAATGAAAAACTGTTTTTT	CASSLYGTGATNEKLFF
TRBD2	.	TRBJ2-4	TRBV7-3	14	TGTGCCAGCAGCCAACAGGCGGCGGGGGGCATTCAGTACTTC	CASSQQAAGGIQYF
.	.	TRBJ1-5	TRBV21-1	15	TGTGCCAGCACCTGGGACAGGGGGGGATGGCAGCCCCAGCATTTT	CASTWDRGGWQPQHF
.	few	TRBJ1-2	TRBV6-5	12	TGTGCCAGCAAGGGAGTCTCCTATGGCTACACCTTC	CASKGVSYGYTF
TRBD2	.	TRBJ2-1	TRBV9	17	TGTGCCAGCAGCCCGGGACTAGCGGGGGGGCAAATGAATGAGCAGTTCTTC	CASSPGLAGGQMNEQFF